The sample holds one count of the clone carrying this T cell receptor beta chain. Original data processing: By means of reference gene primer amplification, nucleated cell counts were estimated. This table comes from immunoSEQ multiplex PCR, and its TCRdb copy is limited to in-frame clones, with some not included. The V and J calls and clone size are taken from that table; D and trimming were inferred from the DNA. Of approximately 50,000 clones in the sample, 86% were seen once. The data originate from a study of blood T cell repertoires in COVID-19. Study at large: Samples representing acute and convalescent COVID-19 were sourced from the United States, Italy and Spain. T cells, B-cell-depleted T cells, or PBMCs supplied cDNA or gDNA.

The CDR3 has 16 residues. Looked up from germline, CDR1 is SGHTA and CDR2 is FQGNSA. Trimming took 5 bases from V and 9 from J; bases not matched to a gene: 14. Source material: peripheral blood. The chain joins TRBV7-2 to TRBJ2-7, with 12 bases matching TRBD2. This TCR derives from a human donor in a cohort sampled during active COVID-19. The CDR3, as DNA: TGTGCCAGCAGCCACCCTAGCGGGGGGGCCCCCCTCGGGCAGTACTTC. This gives the protein CASSHPSGGAPLGQYF.